This entry is about one T cell receptor beta chain. Authors' analysis steps: Quantification of nucleated cells was approximated via reference gene primer amplification. Some clones are missing from TCRdb's copy, which holds only in-frame ones; the method was immunoSEQ multiplex PCR. The DNA was the basis for D and trimming; V, J and clone size are from that table. Among hundreds of thousands of clones listed, approximately 85% were seen once. These data are taken from a study of blood T cell repertoires in COVID-19. In the study overall: The cDNA or gDNA used as material had been derived from T cells, B-cell-depleted T cells, or PBMCs.

The ends lost 0 bases at V and 4 bases at J; junction bases unmatched: 8. The germline gives CDR1 LGHNA, CDR2 YSLEER. The CDR3 contains 17 residues. The chain couples TRBV4-3 to TRBJ2-3; 9 nucleotides line up with TRBD1. The sample was peripheral blood. This TCR came from a human donor in a cohort sampled during active COVID-19. CDR3 nucleotide sequence: TGCGCCAGCAGCCAAGATCGAACGGGACAGGGTGCAGATACGCAGTATTTT. It encodes CASSQDRTGQGADTQYF.